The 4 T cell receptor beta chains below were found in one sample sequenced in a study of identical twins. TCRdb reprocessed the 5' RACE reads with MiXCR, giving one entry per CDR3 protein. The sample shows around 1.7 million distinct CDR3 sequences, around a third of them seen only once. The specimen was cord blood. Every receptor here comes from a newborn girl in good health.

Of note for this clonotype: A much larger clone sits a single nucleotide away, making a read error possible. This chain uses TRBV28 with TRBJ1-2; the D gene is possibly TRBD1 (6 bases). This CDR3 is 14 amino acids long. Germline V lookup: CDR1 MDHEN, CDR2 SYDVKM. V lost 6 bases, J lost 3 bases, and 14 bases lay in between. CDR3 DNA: TGTGCCAGCAGCCTCCAGGGGCTACACTATGGCTACACCTTC. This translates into CASSLQGLHYGYTF.

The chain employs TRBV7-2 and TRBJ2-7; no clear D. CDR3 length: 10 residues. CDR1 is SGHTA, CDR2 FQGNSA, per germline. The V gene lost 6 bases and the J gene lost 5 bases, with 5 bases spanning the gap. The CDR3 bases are TGTGCCAGCAGGTCTGACGAGCAGTACTTC. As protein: CASRSDEQYF.

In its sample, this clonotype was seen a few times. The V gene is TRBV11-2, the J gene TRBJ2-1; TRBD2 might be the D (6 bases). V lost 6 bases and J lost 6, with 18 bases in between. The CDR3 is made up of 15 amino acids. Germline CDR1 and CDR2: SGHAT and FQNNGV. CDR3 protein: CASSSQPGLLNEQFF. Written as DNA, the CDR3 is TGTGCCAGCAGTTCCCAGCCGGGACTCCTCAATGAGCAGTTCTTC.

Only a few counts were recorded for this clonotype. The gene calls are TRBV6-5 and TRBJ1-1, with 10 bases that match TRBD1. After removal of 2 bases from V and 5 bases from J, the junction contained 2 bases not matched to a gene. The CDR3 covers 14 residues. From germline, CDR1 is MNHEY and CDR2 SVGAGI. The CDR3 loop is CASSYGTGETEAFF. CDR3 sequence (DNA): TGTGCCAGCAGTTACGGGACAGGGGAAACTGAAGCTTTCTTT.